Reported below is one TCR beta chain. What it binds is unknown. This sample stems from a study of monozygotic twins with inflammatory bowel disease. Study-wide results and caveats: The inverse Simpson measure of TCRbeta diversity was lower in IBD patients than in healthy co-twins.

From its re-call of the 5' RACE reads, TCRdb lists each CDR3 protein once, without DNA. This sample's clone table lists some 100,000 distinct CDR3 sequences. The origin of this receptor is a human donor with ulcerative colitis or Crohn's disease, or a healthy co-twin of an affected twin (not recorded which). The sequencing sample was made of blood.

The CDR3 region is CASSYKRGTEAFF. The rearrangement links TRBV6-5 to TRBJ1-1. CDR1 is MNHEY, CDR2 SVGAGI, per germline. This CDR3 contains 13 residues.